The 21 T cell receptor beta chains given below trace back to one sample, sequenced in a study of brain T cells in children with intractable seizures. Produced via immunoSEQ multiplex PCR; TCRdb's table is partial and in-frame only. The data contain 70,000 to 90,000 clones, 85% to 95% of them singletons. The specimen was peripheral blood, collected at surgery. The receptors were sampled from a boy less than two years old with tuberous sclerosis and intractable seizures.

The rearrangement uses TRBV24-1 and TRBJ1-5; D uncertain. Trimming left V 1 base short and J 9 bases short, with 12 bases between. Germline lookup yields CDR1 KGHDR and CDR2 SFDVKD. The CDR3 contains 14 residues. CDR3 region: CATSDFLDFGPQHF. The CDR3 DNA sequence: TGTGCCACCAGTGATTTCCTCGACTTTGGGCCCCAGCATTTT.

The chain combines TRBV9 with TRBJ1-2; D gene uncertain. Trimming took off 2 bases at V and 8 bases at J, with 13 bases between the two ends. Looked up from germline, CDR1 is SGDLS and CDR2 is YYNGEE. This CDR3 comprises 13 residues. The CDR3 region has the DNA TGTGCCAGCAGCGTTTGGGAGGACGGCGGCTACACCTTC. Translating gives CASSVWEDGGYTF.

This clone occurred a few times. The V gene is TRBV19, the J gene TRBJ1-5; D call uncertain. V was pared by 3 bases and J by 1 base, with 7 bases between. CDR1 is LNHDA and CDR2 is SQIVND in the germline V gene (reference sequence). This CDR3 comprises 14 residues. This chain's CDR3 is CASSILQSNQPQHF. As DNA, the CDR3 is TGTGCCAGTAGTATTTTGCAAAGCAATCAGCCCCAGCATTTT.

The J gene is TRBJ1-1, the V gene TRBV4-1, with TRBD1 identical over 11 bases. CDR3 length: 14 residues. Germline V gene data show CDR1 as MGHRA and CDR2 as YSYEKL. Germline trimming cut 4 bases from V and 5 bases from J; bases unmatched to any gene: 3. This CDR3 is CASSPGQGDTEAFF. CDR3 in DNA: TGCGCCAGCAGCCCGGGACAGGGGGATACTGAAGCTTTCTTT.

This clone came up once. This chain connects TRBV6-9 to TRBJ1-3; unclear D gene. V lost 4 bases and J lost 0, with 10 bases in between. Germline loops: CDR1 MNHGY, CDR2 SVAAGI. CDR3 length equals 15 residues. CDR3 nucleotides: TGTGCCAGCAGTTGGCACAGTGGCTCTGGAAACACCATATATTTT. Encoded protein: CASSWHSGSGNTIYF.

V usage is TRBV6-1 and J usage is TRBJ1-6, with D possibly TRBD1 on 5 matching bases. The germline V and J ends were trimmed by 1 base and 7 bases, with 5 bases remaining between them. The CDR3 contains 13 residues. CDR1 is MNHNS, CDR2 SASEGT, per germline. CDR3: CASSEEGNSPLHF. The CDR3 DNA follows: TGTGCCAGCAGTGAAGAGGGGAATTCACCCCTCCACTTT.

The chain links TRBV18 to TRBJ1-2; D is unclear. V lost 3 bases to trimming and J lost 3 bases, with 11 bases between them. From germline, CDR1 is KGHSH and CDR2 LQKENI. This CDR3 is 14 amino acids long. The CDR3 loop is CASSPAAGDYGYTF. Here the CDR3 DNA reads TGTGCCAGCTCACCCGCGGCAGGAGACTATGGCTACACCTTC.

This chain's CDR3 is CASSLGGGVETQYF. CDR3 DNA sequence: TGCGCCAGCAGCCTTGGCGGAGGAGTAGAGACCCAGTACTTC. J is TRBJ2-5 and V is TRBV5-1, with TRBD2 as a possible D gene (5 bases). The CDR3 has 14 amino acids. Deletions cut 4 bases from V and 4 bases from J, with 14 bases between. The germline V gene encodes CDR1 SGHRS and CDR2 YFSETQ. Filled out from reference TRBV5-1 and TRBJ2-5, the complete variable domain reads KAGVTQTPRYLIKTRGQQVTLSCSPISGHRSVSWYQQTPGQGLQFLFEYFSETQRNKGNFPGRFSGRQFSNSRSEMNVSTLELGDSALYLCASSLGGGVETQYFGPGTRLLVL.

The chain combines TRBV6-5 with TRBJ2-1, with 10 nucleotides matching TRBD2. CDR3 length equals 15 residues. V shed 4 bases, J shed 1 base, and the junction held 1 base outside the gene matches. From germline, CDR1 is MNHEY and CDR2 SVGAGI. CDR3 nucleotides: TGTGCCAGCAGTTCTAGCGGGAGTTCCTACAATGAGCAGTTCTTC. It yields the protein CASSSSGSSYNEQFF.

This clone came up once. The chain employs TRBV10-1 and TRBJ2-3, with D possibly being TRBD1 (5 bases). Germline-derived CDR1 and CDR2 are WNHNN and SYGVQD (reference sequence). V lost 7 bases and J lost 0, with 17 bases in between. CDR3 length: 16 residues. As DNA, the CDR3 is TGCGCCAGCAACCCGACAGCGACCACTAGCACAGATACGCAGTATTTT. Translated: CASNPTATTSTDTQYF.

V usage is TRBV6-5 and J usage is TRBJ1-2, with 7 nucleotides matching TRBD1. CDR1 is MNHEY and CDR2 is SVGAGI in the germline V gene. The CDR3 covers 13 residues. The J segment lost 5 bases and the V segment lost 5 bases, leaving 5 bases of the junction unmatched. In DNA form, the CDR3 reads TGTGCCAGCAGTCCTGACAGGGATTATGGCTACACCTTC. It specifies CASSPDRDYGYTF.

The rearrangement joins TRBV19 to TRBJ1-5; perhaps TRBD1 as D (5 bases). There are 17 residues in the CDR3. V dropped 7 bases and J dropped 4 bases, with 23 bases sitting between them. The V gene's germline CDR1 is LNHDA and CDR2 SQIVND (reference sequence). The CDR3 is CASNRRGLAGPNQPQHF. CDR3 DNA sequence: TGTGCCAGTAATAGAAGGGGTCTTGCAGGACCGAATCAGCCCCAGCATTTT.

The V call is TRBV28, the J call TRBJ2-3; 7 nucleotides agree with TRBD1. Germline CDR1 and CDR2: MDHEN and SYDVKM. CDR3 size: 14 residues. V lost 8 bases, J lost 3 bases, and 8 bases stayed unmatched. The CDR3 loop is CASRQGGLTDTQYF. The CDR3 coding sequence is TGTGCCAGCCGACAGGGTGGGCTTACAGATACGCAGTATTTT.

V usage is TRBV9 and J usage is TRBJ2-5; 11 bases fit TRBD1. CDR3 length: 17 residues. V shed 2 bases, J shed 7 bases, and the junction held 13 bases outside the gene matches. Per germline, CDR1 SGDLS and CDR2 YYNGEE. CDR3 nucleotide sequence: TGTGCCAGCAGCGTGGGTTATGGGACAGGGGGTTTCGGGACCCAGTACTTC. This sequence encodes CASSVGYGTGGFGTQYF.

CDR3: CASSRRLGASQETQYF. As DNA, the CDR3 is TGTGCCAGCAGCCGCCGACTCGGGGCCAGCCAAGAGACCCAGTACTTC. V and J are TRBV5-5 and TRBJ2-5, with D possibly being TRBD1 or TRBD2 (5 bases each). The ends were cut back, 4 bases at V and 1 base at J, with 17 bases in the middle. There are 16 residues in the CDR3. Germline loops: CDR1 SGHKS, CDR2 YYEKEE (reference sequence).

The CDR3 DNA reads as TGTGCCATCAGTGCATTTTCGGGGTTTACCTACAATGAGCAGTTCTTC. Encoded protein: CAISAFSGFTYNEQFF. The rearrangement joins TRBV10-3 to TRBJ2-1, with a weak D call TRBD2 (5 bases). Germline V gene lookup returns CDR1 ENHRY and CDR2 SYGVKD. V was clipped by 4 bases and J by 2 bases, with 15 bases between them. The CDR3 has 16 residues.

CDR3 region: CASSLGRGEDTQYF. In DNA form, the CDR3 reads TGTGCCAGCAGCTTAGGCCGTGGGGAGGATACGCAGTATTTT. This sequence joins TRBV13 and TRBJ2-3, with a tentative D call TRBD2 (5 bases). V shed 0 bases and J shed 6 bases, with 10 bases lying between them. Germline-derived CDR1 and CDR2 are PRHDT and FYEKMQ (reference sequence). This CDR3 is 14 amino acids long.

V and J are TRBV7-2 and TRBJ2-2; TRBD1 aligns across 7 bases. The trim removed 2 bases at V and 0 bases at J, leaving 3 bases unmatched. This CDR3 region has 16 residues. Germline V gives CDR1 SGHTA, CDR2 FQGNSA. CDR3 in amino acids: CASSLQGTANTGELFF. The CDR3 DNA is TGTGCCAGCAGCTTACAAGGGACAGCGAACACCGGGGAGCTGTTTTTT.

A single count supports this clone. The chain uses TRBV9 and TRBJ2-7, with 7 nucleotides matching TRBD1. Per the germline V gene, CDR1 is SGDLS and CDR2 is YYNGEE. This CDR3 is 15 amino acids long. The trim removed 4 bases at V and 0 bases at J, leaving 7 bases unmatched. The CDR3 DNA is TGTGCCAGCAGCCCCCAAGGGGACAGCTCCTACGAGCAGTACTTC. It translates to CASSPQGDSSYEQYF.

This rearrangement joins TRBV21-1 to TRBJ2-3. TRBV21-1 is marked as a pseudogene. The CDR3 consists of 15 residues. This CDR3 reads CASSKARGCTDTQYF. The CDR3 DNA sequence: TGTGCCAGCAGCAAAGCGAGGGGTTGCACAGATACGCAGTATTTT.

Worth noting for this clone: Additional DNA sequences in this sample encode the identical CDR3. The chain couples TRBV2 to TRBJ2-7; D unresolved. The germline gives CDR1 SNHLY, CDR2 FYNNEI. V was clipped by 3 bases and J by 7 bases, with 10 bases between them. CDR3 length equals 12 residues. The CDR3: CASSEEAYEQYF. DNA for the CDR3: TGTGCCAGCAGTGAGGAAGCTTATGAGCAGTACTTC.